Below, 27 T cell receptor beta chains from the same sample are listed, as sequenced in a study of radiotherapy plus CTLA-4 blockade in lung cancer. Repertoires were generated with immunoSEQ multiplex PCR, while TCRdb's copy carries only in-frame clones and drops some. The top ten hold roughly 15% of the sample, which has tens of thousands of clones, 70% to 85% seen once. This specimen was peripheral blood, taken from a patient treated with radiotherapy plus ipilimumab. Receptor source: a human donor with non-small cell lung cancer who had a complete response to radiotherapy plus ipilimumab.

About this clone: One end of the junction varies from germline; a read error may be responsible. The identical CDR3 is also encoded by other nucleotide sequences in the sample. The chain has TRBV6-5 and TRBJ1-5; D is unclear. CDR1 MNHEY and CDR2 SVGAGI come from the germline V gene. There are 14 residues in the CDR3. The chain's CDR3 is CASRPDLMGQPQHF. As DNA, the CDR3 is TGCGCCAGCAGGCCCGACTTAATGGGTCAGCCCCAGCATTTT.

In this sample, this clone turned up once. The chain links TRBV5-1 to TRBJ2-5; 7 positions agree with TRBD1. Per germline, CDR1 SGHRS and CDR2 YFSETQ. Losses at the gene ends were 0 bases for V and 4 bases for J; bases not matched to a gene: 3. The CDR3 runs 14 residues. The CDR3 bases are TGCGCCAGCAGCTTGGCAGGGGGTGGAGAGACCCAGTACTTC. This codes for CASSLAGGGETQYF.

The V call is TRBV30, the J call TRBJ2-3; 7 bases are shared with TRBD2. This CDR3 has 15 residues. Trimming at V came to 4 bases and at J to 1 base, leaving 8 bases not matched to a gene. Germline CDR1 and CDR2: GTSNPN and SVGIG (reference sequence). The CDR3 loop is CAWTPGGFGTDTQYF. The CDR3 DNA follows: TGTGCCTGGACCCCCGGGGGGTTCGGCACAGATACGCAGTATTTT.

The gene calls are TRBV19 and TRBJ1-4; 9 nucleotides agree with TRBD1. The germline V gene has CDR1 LNHDA and CDR2 SQIVND (reference sequence). J lost 0 bases, V lost 5 bases, and 22 bases had no gene match. There are 22 residues in the CDR3. CDR3 sequence (DNA): TGTGCCAGTAGTTCCCGGGCGGCGGACAGGGGCAACCTGGACGCAACTAATGAAAAACTGTTTTTT. Protein: CASSSRAADRGNLDATNEKLFF.

CDR3 in amino acids: CASSFWSDSTEAFF. DNA of the CDR3: TGTGCCAGCAGTTTCTGGTCCGACTCTACTGAAGCTTTCTTT. V usage is TRBV27 and J usage is TRBJ1-1, with no clear D. CDR1 and CDR2 from the germline V gene are MNHEY and SMNVEV (reference sequence). V was trimmed by 3 bases and J by 5 bases, leaving 13 bases between them. The length of the CDR3 is 14 residues.

The V gene is TRBV7-8, the J gene TRBJ2-7; tentatively, D is TRBD2 (5 bases). CDR1 is SGHVS and CDR2 is FQNEAQ in the germline V gene. CDR3 size: 12 residues. Deletions cut 5 bases from V and 7 bases from J, with 12 bases between. The CDR3 reads CASSLPGSEQYV. For the CDR3, the DNA is TGTGCCAGCAGCCTTCCGGGAAGTGAGCAGTACGTC.

In nucleotides, the CDR3 is TGTGCCAGCAGCTTGGTGGACAGGGGGCGCACCATATATTTT. Protein sequence: CASSLVDRGRTIYF. The chain links TRBV5-6 to TRBJ1-3; 11 bases are shared with TRBD1. The CDR3 runs 14 residues. The germline V gene has CDR1 SGHDT and CDR2 YYEEEE. Unmatched junction bases numbered 2, after V lost 0 bases and J lost 9 bases.

The chain links TRBV27 to TRBJ2-7; D may be TRBD1 (5 bases). The V gene lost 8 bases and the J gene lost 0 bases, with 20 bases spanning the gap. CDR1 is MNHEY and CDR2 is SMNVEV in the germline V gene (reference sequence). This CDR3 contains 16 residues. The CDR3: CASPPLWGDSSYEQYV. The DNA of the CDR3 is TGTGCCAGCCCACCCCTGTGGGGCGATAGCTCCTACGAGCAGTACGTC.

V gene TRBV15 combines with J gene TRBJ1-1; D is perhaps TRBD1 (5 bases). In germline, CDR1 is LNHNV, CDR2 YYDKDF (reference sequence). The CDR3 has 17 amino acids. Between the trimmed V and J ends, which lost 0 bases and 0 bases, there was a span of 14 bases. The CDR3 loop is CATSRDPRGIMNTEAFF. The CDR3 DNA reads TGTGCCACCAGCAGAGATCCCCGGGGGATCATGAACACTGAAGCTTTCTTT.

J is TRBJ2-7 and V is TRBV18, with D perhaps matching TRBD2 (7 bases). The CDR3 has 14 amino acids. From germline, CDR1 is KGHSH and CDR2 LQKENI. Trimming removed 2 bases from V and 5 bases from J, with 13 bases in between. The CDR3, as DNA: TGTGCCAGCTCACCAGGGGGGGGCGTCCACGAGCAGTACTTC. Its protein product is CASSPGGGVHEQYF.

The J gene is TRBJ1-5, the V gene TRBV4-1; TRBD1 matches at 7 bases. Unmatched junction bases numbered 17, after V lost 6 bases and J lost 9 bases. Looked up from germline, CDR1 is MGHRA and CDR2 is YSYEKL. The length of the CDR3 is 16 residues. CDR3 nucleotides: TGCGCCAGCAGTCCCTCCGGGCCGGGAAGGGGGCCGCCCCAGCATTTT. This sequence encodes CASSPSGPGRGPPQHF.

The chain employs TRBV19 and TRBJ1-1; D remains unclear. V lost 7 bases and J 5 bases, leaving 14 bases between the germline ends. The CDR3 extends over 13 amino acids. Germline CDR1 LNHDA, CDR2 SQIVND (reference sequence). CDR3 sequence: CASIGPGRTEAFF. For the CDR3, the DNA is TGTGCCAGTATAGGCCCTGGGAGGACTGAAGCTTTCTTT.

This clone was seen a handful of times. This chain connects TRBV10-3 to TRBJ1-1, with D possibly matching TRBD1 (6 bases). This CDR3 has 15 amino acids. Trimming shortened V by 1 base and J by 8 bases, and 17 bases separated the two germline ends. Germline V gene sequence: CDR1 ENHRY, CDR2 SYGVKD. The CDR3 DNA is TGTGCCATCAGTGAGTTGGGACAACTCGGAGAAGAAGCTTTCTTT. Its translation: CAISELGQLGEEAFF.

The chain employs TRBV2 and TRBJ2-1; 12 bases fit TRBD2. Germline V CDR1 and CDR2: SNHLY, FYNNEI. This CDR3 is built from 13 residues. V lost 4 bases and J lost 10; bases outside the gene matches: 2. The CDR3 sequence is CASSGTSGTEQFF. The CDR3 DNA reads as TGTGCCAGCAGTGGGACTAGCGGGACCGAGCAGTTCTTC. Full variable domain (rest looked up from reference TRBV2 and TRBJ2-1): EPEVTQTPSHQVTQMGQEVILRCVPISNHLYFYWYRQILGQKVEFLVSFYNNEISEKSEIFDDQFSVERPDGSNFTLKIRSTKLEDSAMYFCASSGTSGTEQFFGPGTRLTVL.

This clone was picked up a small number of times. The CDR3 region is CACIRGQGASYEQYV. CDR3 bases: TGTGCCTGCATCAGAGGACAGGGGGCCTCCTACGAGCAGTACGTC. This chain connects TRBV30 to TRBJ2-7; TRBD1 agrees at 11 bases. Germline lookup yields CDR1 GTSNPN and CDR2 SVGIG (reference sequence). V trimming: 6 bases; J trimming: 0 bases; junction bases outside the gene matches: 7. The CDR3 is made up of 15 amino acids.

The J gene is TRBJ1-1, the V gene TRBV25-1, with 7 positions matching TRBD1. CDR3 length: 16 amino acids. Germline V gene data show CDR1 as MGHDK and CDR2 as SYGVNS. V lost 3 bases to trimming and J lost 2 bases; unmatched junction nucleotides: 9. This CDR3 reads CASSETLRDSNTEAFF. In nucleotides, the CDR3 is TGTGCCAGCAGTGAGACCCTACGGGACAGCAACACTGAAGCTTTCTTT. Filled out from reference TRBV25-1 and TRBJ1-1, the complete variable domain reads EADIYQTPRYLVIGTGKKITLECSQTMGHDKMYWYQQDPGMELHLIHYSYGVNSTEKGDLSSESTVSRIRTEHFPLTLESARPSHTSQYLCASSETLRDSNTEAFFGQGTRLTVV.

The chain employs TRBV18 and TRBJ1-5, with D unclear. The CDR3 sequence is 16 residues long. V shed 0 bases and J shed 0 bases, with 9 bases lying between them. CDR1 and CDR2 (germline): KGHSH, LQKENI. In DNA form, the CDR3 reads TGTGCCAGCTCACCACCGGCGGGTACTAGCAATCAGCCCCAGCATTTT. It is translated as CASSPPAGTSNQPQHF.

The chain combines TRBV14 with TRBJ1-2; the match to TRBD1 covers 9 bases. The CDR3 length is 14 residues. The V gene end was trimmed by 4 bases and the J gene end by 8 bases; junction bases not matched to a gene: 8. Germline values: CDR1 SGHDN, CDR2 FVKESK. CDR3 region: CASSPYDRGYGYTF. DNA of the CDR3: TGTGCCAGCAGCCCCTATGACAGGGGGTACGGCTACACCTTC.

The chain has TRBV5-1 and TRBJ2-5; possible D gene TRBD1, 6 bases. Germline-derived CDR1 and CDR2 are SGHRS and YFSETQ. There are 13 residues in the CDR3. V was shortened by 4 bases and J by 5 bases, with 12 bases between the two germline ends. In DNA, the CDR3 is TGCGCCAGCAGCACAGGGAGCGAGGAGACCCAGTACTTC. Translating it yields CASSTGSEETQYF.

J is TRBJ2-4 and V is TRBV30; 11 nucleotides agree with TRBD1. With V trimmed by 1 base and J by 1 base, 9 bases remained unmatched. Germline CDR1 and CDR2: GTSNPN and SVGIG (reference sequence). The CDR3 runs 18 residues. CDR3 sequence (DNA): TGTGCCTGGAGTGGGGGACAGGGGGTCTATGGGGCCAAAAACATTCAGTACTTC. It codes for CAWSGGQGVYGAKNIQYF.

The V and J genes are TRBV30 and TRBJ1-3; D possibly corresponds to TRBD1 (6 bases). The CDR3 extends over 15 amino acids. Germline CDR1 reads GTSNPN; CDR2 reads SVGIG (reference sequence). V was shortened by 0 bases and J by 1 base, with 10 bases between the two germline ends. CDR3 amino acids: CAWSVNRVSGNTIYF. The CDR3 coding sequence is TGTGCCTGGAGTGTAAACAGGGTATCTGGAAACACCATATATTTT.

The rearrangement joins TRBV10-3 to TRBJ2-2; tentatively, D is TRBD1 (8 bases). V dropped 3 bases and J dropped 4 bases, with 24 bases sitting between them. The CDR3 length is 19 residues. Per the germline V gene, CDR1 is ENHRY and CDR2 is SYGVKD. The CDR3 sequence is CAISDLGRTGYDSTGELFF. The CDR3 bases are TGTGCCATCAGTGACCTCGGGAGGACAGGGTATGACAGCACCGGGGAGCTGTTTTTT.

The chain joins TRBV6-5 to TRBJ1-1; 7 bases are shared with TRBD1. The germline gives CDR1 MNHEY, CDR2 SVGAGI. This CDR3 is 13 amino acids long. V trimming: 7 bases; J trimming: 5 bases; junction bases outside the gene matches: 7. The CDR3 DNA reads TGTGCCAGCAACCCTTCCAGGGGGACTGAAGCTTTCTTT. Protein sequence: CASNPSRGTEAFF.

The genes are TRBV28 and TRBJ2-4; D is possibly TRBD2 (6 bases). Trimming shortened V by 6 bases and J by 13 bases, and 16 bases separated the two germline ends. This CDR3 has 12 residues. Per the germline V gene, CDR1 is MDHEN and CDR2 is SYDVKM. In DNA form, the CDR3 reads TGTGCCAGCAGCCTCGTGGGACGGGGGCAGTACTTC. It specifies CASSLVGRGQYF.

In this sample, this clone turned up once. The chain links TRBV7-2 to TRBJ1-2, with D maybe TRBD1 (6 bases). CDR1 SGHTA and CDR2 FQGNSA come from the germline V gene. With 5 bases removed from V and 4 bases from J, the gap between germline ends came to 14 bases. The CDR3 is 14 residues long. CDR3 residues: CASSLSAGAYGYTF. The CDR3 region has the DNA TGTGCCAGCAGCCTTAGCGCAGGGGCCTATGGCTACACCTTC.

V is TRBV6-1 and J is TRBJ2-1; perhaps TRBD2 as D (6 bases). The CDR3 is made up of 13 amino acids. From germline, CDR1 is MNHNS and CDR2 SASEGT. The germline V and J ends were trimmed by 8 bases and 9 bases, with 17 bases remaining between them. The CDR3 is CASGGNIPREQFF. The CDR3 coding sequence is TGTGCCAGCGGGGGGAATATCCCCCGTGAGCAGTTCTTC.

The rearrangement joins TRBV5-1 to TRBJ2-7; possibly TRBD1 for D (6 bases). Between the trimmed V and J ends, which lost 3 bases and 6 bases, there was a span of 10 bases. This CDR3 is 12 amino acids long. Germline CDR1 reads SGHRS; CDR2 reads YFSETQ. This CDR3 reads CASSSQGSEQYF. The CDR3 nucleotides are TGCGCCAGCAGCTCACAGGGAAGCGAGCAGTACTTC.